This TCR beta chain stems from a study of blood T cell repertoires in COVID-19. The protocol was immunoSEQ multiplex PCR, while the TCRdb copy is restricted to in-frame clones and leaves out a portion. The profile shows approximately 200,000 clones, approximately 87% of them singletons. The CDR3 covers 14 residues. Trimming removed 4 bases from V and 0 bases from J, with 10 bases in between. Germline CDR1 and CDR2: SGHRS and YFSETQ. The rearrangement links TRBV5-1 to TRBJ1-1; TRBD1 is a possible D gene (5 bases). Sequencing was performed on peripheral blood. The receptor comes from a woman aged 50 to 60 with acute or convalescent COVID-19. In DNA form, the CDR3 reads TGCGCCAGCAGCCCGGACATTATGAACACTGAAGCTTTCTTT. As protein: CASSPDIMNTEAFF.